This TCR beta chain was sequenced during a study of CD8 T cells in ankylosing spondylitis (dated by TCRdb to 2016 to 2017). Broadly, across the study: To find TCR variants linked to disease, the study profiled T cell receptor beta repertoires in ankylosing spondylitis patients and healthy donors. The whole study cohort included 108 healthy donors and about two dozen ankylosing spondylitis patients. Peripheral blood was sampled, and synovial fluid was additionally collected from ankylosing spondylitis patients.

The CDR1 and CDR2 encoded by the germline V gene are SGHDN and FVKESK. V loses 0 bases at its end and J loses 4 bases; junction bases beyond the gene matches: 2. CDR3 length: 16 amino acids, cysteine to phenylalanine. Here the CDR3 DNA is all that survives: 48 bases in frame from base 1. This clonotype was seen only a few times. There is no known antigen for this receptor. No much larger clonotype is one base removed from it; base qualities were not supplied. Sequencing relied on an Illumina HiSeq 2500. Quantitative 5'-RACE with molecular barcodes was used to prepare TCR beta libraries. The original methods were these. A new computational method based on a probabilistic model of VDJ rearrangement was used to identify disease-linked TCR variants. The raw public data were reprocessed by TCRdb itself: fastp quality trimming at Q25, MiXCR clonotype calling, in-frame beta chains only. For every CDR3 protein sequence, its rows merge into one entry that carries the most common genes and DNA. The V and J calls, along with clone size, are taken from TCRdb and not from the paper's own processing. Present in this sample are 150,000 to 200,000 distinct CDR3 sequences, approximately 9.9% of which were seen just once. The ten largest clonotypes hold roughly 16% of the sample.

The investigation overall reported the following: A CD8+ phenotype was shown by the disease-linked clones, which were found at relatively low frequencies in peripheral blood. Some of the motif variants had been reported before in the synovial fluid and blood of reactive arthritis patients, a finding that suggests common disease-initiation mechanisms. According to the report, matched synovial fluid samples from ankylosing spondylitis patients were significantly enriched for the disease-linked clones. A TCR beta motif made up of fewer than 10 highly homologous amino acid variants appeared to be characteristic of blood from ankylosing spondylitis patients.

The specimen sequenced was blood, either unsorted or a sorted T cell fraction (not recorded which). The chain was built from TRBV14 and TRBJ2-1, and TRBD1 aligns with 11 junction nucleotides. The TCR sequence derives from a female donor with ankylosing spondylitis or in good health (not recorded which). The CDR3 protein: CASSQEDRGRYNEQFF. The nucleotides are TGTGCCAGCAGCCAAGAGGACAGGGGGCGATACAATGAGCAGTTCTTC.